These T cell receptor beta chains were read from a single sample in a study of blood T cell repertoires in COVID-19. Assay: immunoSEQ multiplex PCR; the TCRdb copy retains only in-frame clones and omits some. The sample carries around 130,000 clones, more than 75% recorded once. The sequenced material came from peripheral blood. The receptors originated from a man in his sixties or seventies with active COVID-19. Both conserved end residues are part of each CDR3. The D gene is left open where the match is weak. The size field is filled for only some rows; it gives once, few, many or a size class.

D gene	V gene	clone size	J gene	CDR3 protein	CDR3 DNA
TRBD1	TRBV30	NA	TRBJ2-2	CAWRPGQVLIGELFF	TGTGCCTGGAGGCCGGGACAGGTCCTAATCGGGGAGCTGTTTTTT
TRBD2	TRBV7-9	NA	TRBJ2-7	CASTSGTSYEQYF	TGTGCCAGCACTAGCGGGACGTCCTACGAGCAGTACTTC
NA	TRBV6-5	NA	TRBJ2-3	CASMEPWKRDTQYF	TGTGCCAGCATGGAGCCCTGGAAGAGAGATACGCAGTATTTT
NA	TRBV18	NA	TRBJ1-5	CASSRDGADQPQHF	TGTGCCAGCTCGCGGGACGGCGCGGATCAGCCCCAGCATTTT
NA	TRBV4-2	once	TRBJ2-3	CASSHRLPPDTQYF	TGTGCCAGCAGCCACAGATTACCCCCCGATACGCAGTATTTT
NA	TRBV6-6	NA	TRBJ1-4	CASSYIDEKLFF	TGTGCCAGCAGTTACATAGATGAAAAACTGTTTTTT
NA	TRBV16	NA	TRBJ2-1	CASSPPPTSDNEQFF	TGTGCCAGCAGCCCACCCCCGACTAGTGACAATGAGCAGTTCTTC
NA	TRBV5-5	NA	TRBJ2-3	CASSLGSVSTDTQYF	TGTGCCAGCAGCTTGGGAAGCGTCAGCACAGATACGCAGTATTTT
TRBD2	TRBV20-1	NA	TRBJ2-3	CSASPGGDTQYF	TGCAGTGCTAGTCCGGGGGGAGATACGCAGTATTTT
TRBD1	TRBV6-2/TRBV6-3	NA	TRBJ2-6	CASSSGTGVFGANVLTF	TGTGCCAGCAGCAGCGGGACAGGGGTTTTTGGGGCCAACGTCCTGACTTTC
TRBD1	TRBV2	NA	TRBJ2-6	CASRRPGQVSGANVLTF	TGTGCCAGCAGAAGGCCGGGACAGGTCTCTGGGGCCAACGTCCTGACTTTC
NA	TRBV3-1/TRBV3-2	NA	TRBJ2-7	CASSRQRAISYEQYF	TGTGCCAGCAGCCGACAGCGGGCTATATCCTACGAGCAGTACTTC
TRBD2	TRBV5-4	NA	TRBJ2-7	CASSRGLAGGPDYEQYF	TGTGCCAGCAGCCGGGGACTAGCGGGAGGGCCGGACTACGAGCAGTACTTC
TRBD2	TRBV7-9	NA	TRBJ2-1	CASRRGLAGTGDEQFF	TGTGCCAGCAGACGGGGACTAGCGGGGACGGGCGATGAGCAGTTCTTC
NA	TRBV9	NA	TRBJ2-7	CASSVGSSSNSYEQYF	TGTGCCAGCAGCGTAGGATCCTCGTCTAACTCCTACGAGCAGTACTTC
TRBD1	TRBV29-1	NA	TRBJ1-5	CSVRQGTQPQHF	TGCAGCGTTCGACAGGGTACTCAGCCCCAGCATTTT
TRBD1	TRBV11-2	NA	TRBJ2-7	CASSLGQGYSYEQYF	TGTGCCAGCAGCTTAGGACAGGGGTACTCCTACGAGCAGTACTTC
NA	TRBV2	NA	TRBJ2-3	CASSGLRVSTDTQYF	TGTGCCAGCAGCGGGTTAAGAGTTAGCACAGATACGCAGTATTTT
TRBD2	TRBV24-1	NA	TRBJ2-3	CATSDWPSGRGVTDTQYF	TGTGCCACCAGTGATTGGCCTAGCGGGAGAGGTGTCACAGATACGCAGTATTTT
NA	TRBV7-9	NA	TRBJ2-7	CASSLLGEYEQYF	TGTGCCAGCAGCCTACTAGGAGAATACGAGCAGTACTTC
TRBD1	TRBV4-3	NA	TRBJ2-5	CASQDRGGGTQYF	TGCGCCAGCCAGGACAGGGGAGGGGGGACCCAGTACTTC
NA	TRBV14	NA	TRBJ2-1	CASSQSRGYNEQFF	TGTGCCAGCAGCCAGAGCCGGGGTTACAATGAGCAGTTCTTC
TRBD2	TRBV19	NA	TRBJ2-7	CASSVLSSGSGPYEQYF	TGTGCCAGTAGTGTCCTTTCTAGCGGTTCTGGCCCCTACGAGCAGTACTTC
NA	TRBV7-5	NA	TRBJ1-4	CARSPHWGENEKLFF	TGTGCCAGAAGCCCACACTGGGGGGAGAATGAAAAACTGTTTTTT
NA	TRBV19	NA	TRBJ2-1	CASSTWGVWQDNEQFF	TGTGCCAGTAGCACATGGGGGGTTTGGCAGGACAATGAGCAGTTCTTC
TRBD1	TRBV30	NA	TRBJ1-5	CAWSTGTANQPQHF	TGTGCCTGGAGTACCGGGACAGCCAATCAGCCCCAGCATTTT
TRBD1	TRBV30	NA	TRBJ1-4	CAWRPHGTGQNEKLFF	TGTGCCTGGAGACCCCACGGGACAGGTCAAAATGAAAAACTGTTTTTT
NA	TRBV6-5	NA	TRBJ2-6	CASSYGGLANVLTF	TGTGCCAGCAGTTACGGAGGGTTGGCCAACGTCCTGACTTTC
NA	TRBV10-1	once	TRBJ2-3	CASSGGRTDTQYF	TGCGCCAGCAGTGGGGGGCGTACAGATACGCAGTATTTT
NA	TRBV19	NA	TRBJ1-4	CASSTSPDEKLFF	TGTGCCAGTAGTACTAGCCCAGACGAAAAACTGTTTTTT
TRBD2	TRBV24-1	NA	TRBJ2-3	CATSDLKRENEWSTDTQYF	TGTGCCACCAGTGATTTAAAGCGGGAGAACGAGTGGAGCACAGATACGCAGTATTTT
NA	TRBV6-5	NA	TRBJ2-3	CASSRQLDTQYF	TGTGCCAGCAGTCGACAGTTAGATACGCAGTATTTT
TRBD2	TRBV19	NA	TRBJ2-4	CASSISHSGRGNIQYF	TGTGCCAGTAGTATTTCCCACAGCGGGAGAGGGAACATTCAGTACTTC
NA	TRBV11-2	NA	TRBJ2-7	CASSSLGTSHEQYF	TGTGCCAGCAGCTCCCTAGGGACTTCCCACGAGCAGTACTTC
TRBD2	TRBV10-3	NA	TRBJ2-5	CAISESGTRGETQYF	TGTGCCATCAGTGAGTCAGGGACTAGGGGAGAGACCCAGTACTTC
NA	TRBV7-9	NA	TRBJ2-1	CASSLALDRNEQFF	TGTGCCAGCAGCTTAGCGCTGGACAGAAATGAGCAGTTCTTC
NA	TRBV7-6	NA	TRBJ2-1	CASSLMSRAGSYNEQFF	TGTGCCAGCAGCTTAATGTCGCGGGCGGGCTCCTACAATGAGCAGTTCTTC
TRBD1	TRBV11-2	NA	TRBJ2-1	CASSLEGQAEQFF	TGTGCCAGCAGCTTAGAGGGACAGGCCGAGCAGTTCTTC
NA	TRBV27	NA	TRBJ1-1	CASSWRALGTEAFF	TGTGCCAGCAGTTGGAGGGCTCTGGGCACTGAAGCTTTCTTT
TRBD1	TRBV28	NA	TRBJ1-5	CASSSLLGGQGNQPQHF	TGTGCCAGCAGTTCACTATTGGGAGGACAGGGCAATCAGCCCCAGCATTTT
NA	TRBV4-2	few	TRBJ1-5	CASSQDQSQPQHF	TGTGCCAGCAGCCAAGATCAGTCCCAGCCCCAGCATTTT
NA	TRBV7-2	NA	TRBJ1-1	CASSLTENTEAFF	TGTGCCAGCAGCTTGACAGAGAACACTGAAGCTTTCTTT
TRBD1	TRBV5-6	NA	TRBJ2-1	CASSTGGTRFF	TGTGCCAGCAGCACAGGGGGCACAAGGTTCTTC
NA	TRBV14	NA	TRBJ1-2	CASSQGILQGRYGYTF	TGTGCCAGCAGCCAAGGGATTCTACAGGGCCGATATGGCTACACCTTC
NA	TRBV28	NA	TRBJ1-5	CASSFPLIRLNNQPQHF	TGTGCCAGCAGTTTCCCCCTCATTCGACTCAACAATCAGCCCCAGCATTTT
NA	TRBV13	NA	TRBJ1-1	CASKKSDSTEAFF	TGTGCCAGCAAAAAATCGGACAGCACTGAAGCTTTCTTT
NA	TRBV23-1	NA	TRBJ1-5	CARHGGPQHF	TGCGCCAGGCACGGTGGGCCCCAGCATTTT
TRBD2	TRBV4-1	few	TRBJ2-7	CASSPQGLAGGYEQYF	TGCGCCAGCAGCCCGCAGGGACTAGCGGGAGGGTACGAGCAGTACTTC
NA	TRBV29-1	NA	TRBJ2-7	CSVETPPYEQYF	TGCAGCGTTGAAACTCCCCCCTACGAGCAGTACTTC
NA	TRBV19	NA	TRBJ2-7	CASSLGTGGTYEQYF	TGTGCCAGTAGTCTCGGGACCGGCGGGACCTACGAGCAGTACTTC
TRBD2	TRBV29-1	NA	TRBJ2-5	CSVDDWGLAGESETQYF	TGCAGCGTTGACGACTGGGGACTAGCGGGAGAAAGTGAGACCCAGTACTTC
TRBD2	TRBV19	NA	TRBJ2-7	CASSKLAGGTYEQYF	TGTGCCAGTAGCAAACTAGCGGGAGGTACCTACGAGCAGTACTTC
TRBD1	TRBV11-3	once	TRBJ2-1	CASSLGQPGAYNEQFF	TGTGCCAGCAGCTTGGGACAGCCTGGGGCCTACAATGAGCAGTTCTTC
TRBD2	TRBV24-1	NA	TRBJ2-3	CATSDPVGGRGTDTQYF	TGTGCCACCAGTGACCCCGTGGGCGGGAGGGGCACAGATACGCAGTATTTT
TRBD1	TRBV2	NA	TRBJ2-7	CASSLQGVSTYEQYF	TGTGCCAGCAGCCTTCAGGGGGTCTCCACCTACGAGCAGTACTTC